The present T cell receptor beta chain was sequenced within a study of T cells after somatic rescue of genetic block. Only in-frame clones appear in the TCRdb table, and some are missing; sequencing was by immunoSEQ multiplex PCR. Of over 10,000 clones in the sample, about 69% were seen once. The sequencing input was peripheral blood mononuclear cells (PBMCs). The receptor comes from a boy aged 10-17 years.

CDR3 coding DNA: TGTGCCAGCAGCCAAGGGGGAATCCTGAGCTACGAGCAGTACTTC. Its protein is CASSQGGILSYEQYF. The V call is TRBV14, the J call TRBJ2-5; the D is unclear. Judging by the DNA end, TRBJ2-7 fits better; the J call may be wrong. Germline V lookup: CDR1 SGHDN, CDR2 FVKESK. The CDR3 extends over 15 amino acids.